A single sample gave rise to the 27 T cell receptor beta chains below, sequenced in a study of beta chain features in type 1 diabetes. Study findings and constraints: Shorter TCRB CDR3s, moderately but significantly so, marked every one of the four CD4+ subsets in Type 1 diabetes patients.

Expressed TCRB transcripts were sequenced because the entire RNA isolate underwent reverse transcription. Repertoires were generated with immunoSEQ multiplex PCR, while TCRdb's copy carries only in-frame clones and drops some. The table lists about 160,000 clones, around 8.3% of them singletons. Their antigens are not known. Source material: central memory CD4+ T cells from blood. These receptors all stem from a woman aged 18-29 years with type 1 diabetes.

The chain has TRBV28 and TRBJ1-4; 7 bases agree with TRBD1. CDR3 length: 14 residues. V shed 4 bases, J shed 2 bases, and the junction held 1 base outside the gene matches. Germline V gives CDR1 MDHEN, CDR2 SYDVKM. CDR3 nucleotides: TGTGCCAGCAGTTCGGGACAGACTAATGAAAAACTGTTTTTT. Its translation is CASSSGQTNEKLFF.

Comments on this clone: The same CDR3 arises from other DNA sequences in this sample as well. This chain uses TRBV4-3 with TRBJ1-2; a possible D gene is TRBD1 (5 bases). V was clipped by 0 bases and J by 4 bases, with 6 bases between them. The germline V gene has CDR1 LGHNA and CDR2 YSLEER. This CDR3 comprises 13 residues. CDR3 sequence (DNA): TGCGCCAGCAGCCAAGAGCAGGGCTATGGCTACACCTTC. As protein: CASSQEQGYGYTF.

V gene TRBV7-3 combines with J gene TRBJ2-3; 11 bases line up with TRBD2. J was trimmed by 4 bases and V by 4 bases; bases with no gene match: 4. Germline CDR1 SGHTA, CDR2 FQGTGA. This CDR3 has 15 residues. CDR3 protein: CASSYTSGSADTQYF. The DNA for the CDR3 is TGTGCCAGCAGCTACACTAGCGGGAGTGCAGATACGCAGTATTTT.

The CDR3 sequence: CASSTQVRETQYF. DNA for the CDR3: TGTGCCAGCAGCACGCAGGTTCGAGAGACCCAGTACTTC. This chain connects TRBV11-1 to TRBJ2-5; no clear D. Germline V lookup: CDR1 SGHAT, CDR2 FQDESV (reference sequence). CDR3 length: 13 amino acids. The ends were cut back, 5 bases at V and 4 bases at J, with 11 bases in the middle.

The chain couples TRBV10-3 to TRBJ1-3, with a weak D call TRBD1 (6 bases). The length of the CDR3 is 13 residues. V was clipped by 6 bases and J by 0 bases, with 6 bases between them. The germline gives CDR1 ENHRY, CDR2 SYGVKD. Written as DNA, the CDR3 is TGTGCCATCAGGGACAGCTCTGGAAACACCATATATTTT. Translated: CAIRDSSGNTIYF.

V is TRBV29-1 and J is TRBJ1-1, with D maybe TRBD1 (6 bases). This CDR3 is built from 13 residues. V gave up 2 bases and J gave up 5 bases, with 12 bases separating them. The germline V gene has CDR1 SQVTM and CDR2 ANQGSEA. CDR3 coding DNA: TGCAGCGTTGAACAGGGGCGCCGGACTGAAGCTTTCTTT. Its translation is CSVEQGRRTEAFF.

The chain employs TRBV5-4 and TRBJ2-6; D perhaps matches TRBD2 (6 bases). Trimming took 4 bases from V and 0 from J, leaving 17 bases between them. The CDR3 runs to 18 residues. In germline, CDR1 is SGHNT, CDR2 YYREEE (reference sequence). CDR3: CASSRGTAPNSGANVLTF. In DNA, the CDR3 is TGTGCCAGCAGCCGGGGGACGGCCCCCAACTCTGGGGCCAACGTCCTGACTTTC.

This clone appeared a few times. The chain is built from TRBV14 and TRBJ1-2, with D hard to call. V lost 0 bases, J lost 8 bases, and 13 bases lay in between. CDR3 length: 14 residues. Germline V gene sequence: CDR1 SGHDN, CDR2 FVKESK. The CDR3 sequence is CASSQDVLSRGYTF. The CDR3 nucleotides are TGTGCCAGCAGCCAAGATGTTCTGAGTCGGGGCTACACCTTC.

The V and J genes are TRBV28 and TRBJ2-2; TRBD2 matches 9 bases. Trimming took 6 bases from V and 5 from J; bases not matched to a gene: 7. Germline lookup yields CDR1 MDHEN and CDR2 SYDVKM. The CDR3 spans 15 residues. The CDR3 DNA reads TGTGCCAGCAGCCTGGGGCGGGGGGGAACCGGGGAGCTGTTTTTT. Amino acids: CASSLGRGGTGELFF.

The rearrangement uses TRBV6-5 and TRBJ2-2; possible D gene TRBD2, 5 bases. V lost 7 bases and J lost 0, with 9 bases in between. This CDR3 region has 14 residues. Germline V gives CDR1 MNHEY, CDR2 SVGAGI. CDR3 nucleotides: TGTGCCAGCAAAGACTACGCGAACACCGGGGAGCTGTTTTTT. Amino acid sequence: CASKDYANTGELFF.

This clone was seen only a few times. The rearrangement links TRBV7-8 to TRBJ1-6, with D possibly TRBD1 on 5 matching bases. V gave up 5 bases and J gave up 0 bases, with 11 bases separating them. The CDR3 consists of 16 residues. Germline CDR1 is SGHVS and CDR2 is FQNEAQ. This chain's CDR3 is CASSRDSYSYNSPLHF. CDR3 in DNA: TGTGCCAGCAGCCGGGACTCTTACTCCTATAATTCACCCCTCCACTTT.

This clone was observed once. The chain recombines TRBV5-4 with TRBJ2-1; the D is unclear. In germline, CDR1 is SGHNT, CDR2 YYREEE (reference sequence). V lost 2 bases to trimming and J lost 2 bases, with 8 bases between them. This CDR3 contains 14 residues. The CDR3: CASSFGEPYNEQFF. CDR3 DNA: TGTGCCAGCAGCTTCGGAGAACCCTACAATGAGCAGTTCTTC.

This sequence joins TRBV19 and TRBJ1-1, with a weak D call TRBD1 (5 bases). V dropped 6 bases and J dropped 0 bases, with 14 bases sitting between them. This CDR3 comprises 15 residues. Germline CDR1 and CDR2: LNHDA and SQIVND (reference sequence). CDR3 DNA sequence: TGTGCCAGTAGCAAGCAGGGCCGATTGAACACTGAAGCTTTCTTT. This codes for CASSKQGRLNTEAFF.

This clone was counted ten times or more. V usage is TRBV29-1 and J usage is TRBJ2-3; the match to TRBD2 covers 8 bases. J gave up 1 base and V 7 bases, and 7 bases lay outside the gene matches. CDR3 size: 14 residues. Germline CDR1 SQVTM, CDR2 ANQGSEA. The CDR3 sequence is CSALGLAGTDTQYF. The CDR3 coding sequence is TGCAGCGCCCTAGGACTAGCCGGCACAGATACGCAGTATTTT.

This clone was seen a handful of times. This chain uses TRBV7-3 with TRBJ2-3; 7 nucleotides agree with TRBD2. The CDR3 is 17 amino acids. Germline CDR1 reads SGHTA; CDR2 reads FQGTGA. V trimming: 1 base; J trimming: 1 base; junction bases outside the gene matches: 8. CDR3 coding DNA: TGTGCCAGCAGCTTAAACCCTGGGGCGGGAGGCACAGATACGCAGTATTTT. This gives the protein CASSLNPGAGGTDTQYF.

This clone was observed a handful of times. The chain links TRBV6-1 to TRBJ2-6; unclear D gene. CDR1 MNHNS and CDR2 SASEGT come from the germline V gene. V shed 3 bases and J shed 4 bases, with 10 bases lying between them. The CDR3 loop spans 15 amino acids. The CDR3 region is CASSDGHSGANVLTF. CDR3 nucleotide sequence: TGTGCCAGCAGTGATGGTCACAGCGGGGCCAACGTCCTGACTTTC.

This clone was detected only a few times. The rearrangement joins TRBV15 to TRBJ2-1, with TRBD2 matching over 7 bases. This CDR3 region has 14 residues. The V and J ends lost 3 bases and 6 bases, in that order; junction bases with no gene match: 5. CDR1 and CDR2 from the germline V gene are LNHNV and YYDKDF (reference sequence). CDR3 coding DNA: TGTGCCACCAGCAGGAGGGAGGGAAGCAATGAGCAGTTCTTC. It encodes CATSRREGSNEQFF. Looking up the rest from reference TRBV15 and TRBJ2-1 gives the full variable domain: DAMVIQNPRYQVTQFGKPVTLSCSQTLNHNVMYWYQQKSSQAPKLLFHYYDKDFNNEADTPDNFQSRRPNTSFCFLDIRSPGLGDTAMYLCATSRREGSNEQFFGPGTRLTVL.

This clone was observed a few times. The genes are TRBV7-2 and TRBJ2-1; 7 bases agree with TRBD2. The CDR3 spans 13 residues. J was trimmed by 14 bases and V by 4 bases; bases with no gene match: 11. The germline gives CDR1 SGHTA, CDR2 FQGNSA. The CDR3 loop is CASSSYRDREEFF. CDR3 nucleotide sequence: TGTGCCAGCAGCTCCTACCGAGATCGGGAGGAGTTCTTC.

This clone showed up just a few times. The chain uses TRBV10-3 and TRBJ2-7; D possibly corresponds to TRBD1 (6 bases). In germline, CDR1 is ENHRY, CDR2 SYGVKD. Trimming took 1 base from V and 4 from J, leaving 8 bases between them. This CDR3 is 13 amino acids long. The CDR3 bases are TGTGCCATCAGTGAGTACCAGGGGTACGAGCAGTACTTC. This gives the protein CAISEYQGYEQYF.

V is TRBV7-2 and J is TRBJ2-1; 11 positions match TRBD1. The CDR3 runs 16 residues. V shed 3 bases, J shed 4 bases, and the junction held 5 bases outside the gene matches. CDR1 is SGHTA and CDR2 is FQGNSA in the germline V gene. This chain's CDR3 is CASSLAGTGGYNEQFF. CDR3 bases: TGTGCCAGCAGCTTGGCCGGGACAGGGGGATACAATGAGCAGTTCTTC.

In its sample, this clone was seen a few times. The CDR3 loop reads CSVENGRAGKGGYTF. CDR3 nucleotides: TGCAGCGTTGAAAATGGTAGGGCAGGGAAAGGTGGCTACACCTTC. The chain combines TRBV29-1 with TRBJ1-2, with a possible D match to TRBD1 (5 bases). Germline V CDR1 and CDR2: SQVTM, ANQGSEA. The CDR3 sequence is 15 residues long. V dropped 2 bases and J dropped 7 bases, with 20 bases sitting between them.

In this sample, this clone turned up a few times. The chain is built from TRBV7-3 and TRBJ2-2; perhaps TRBD2 as D (5 bases). The germline V and J ends were trimmed by 6 bases and 4 bases, with 9 bases remaining between them. Looked up from germline, CDR1 is SGHTA and CDR2 is FQGTGA. This CDR3 contains 13 residues. The CDR3 DNA reads TGTGCCAGCAGTTCGGGAAGCACCGGGGAGCTGTTTTTT. Translation: CASSSGSTGELFF.

The rearrangement links TRBV6-1 to TRBJ2-1; D may be TRBD2 (6 bases). V shed 6 bases and J shed 6 bases, with 15 bases lying between them. Germline V gene sequence: CDR1 MNHNS, CDR2 SASEGT. The CDR3 contains 14 residues. CDR3 DNA sequence: TGTGCCAGCAGAGGGACTTTACGCGGCAATGAGCAGTTCTTC. Amino acids: CASRGTLRGNEQFF.

This clone was seen only a few times. CDR3 loop: CASSMGTGVGNIQYF. The CDR3 DNA follows: TGTGCCAGTAGTATGGGGACAGGGGTAGGAAACATTCAGTACTTC. The genes are TRBV19 and TRBJ2-4; 10 positions agree with TRBD1. The CDR3 runs to 15 residues. The V segment lost 3 bases and the J segment 6 bases; nucleotides outside the gene matches: 5. CDR1 is LNHDA and CDR2 is SQIVND in the germline V gene (reference sequence).

V and J are TRBV5-1 and TRBJ1-5; unclear D gene. Germline V CDR1 and CDR2: SGHRS, YFSETQ. The CDR3 sequence is 14 residues long. With 0 bases removed from V and 2 bases from J, the gap between germline ends came to 6 bases. The CDR3 nucleotides are TGCGCCAGCAGCTTGGTCGGGGGCAATCAGCCCCAGCATTTT. Amino acids: CASSLVGGNQPQHF.

This clone was seen more than once but under ten times. For the CDR3, the DNA is TGTGCCAGCATAAAACGGGGGGGCGCAGATACGCAGTATTTT. Translating it yields CASIKRGGADTQYF. This chain joins TRBV6-6 and TRBJ2-3; 8 bases line up with TRBD2. Germline V gene data show CDR1 as MNHNY and CDR2 as SVGAGI (reference sequence). V dropped 7 bases and J dropped 4; count of bases not matched to a gene: 7. This CDR3 spans 14 amino acids.

This clone was seen a few times. The chain combines TRBV6-5 with TRBJ1-1, with 8 bases lining up with TRBD1. CDR1 is MNHEY and CDR2 is SVGAGI in the germline V gene. This CDR3 contains 13 residues. With V trimmed by 6 bases and J by 7 bases, 7 bases remained unmatched. The CDR3 region is CASRKGQDYEAFF. Here the CDR3 DNA reads TGTGCCAGCAGGAAGGGACAGGATTATGAAGCTTTCTTT.